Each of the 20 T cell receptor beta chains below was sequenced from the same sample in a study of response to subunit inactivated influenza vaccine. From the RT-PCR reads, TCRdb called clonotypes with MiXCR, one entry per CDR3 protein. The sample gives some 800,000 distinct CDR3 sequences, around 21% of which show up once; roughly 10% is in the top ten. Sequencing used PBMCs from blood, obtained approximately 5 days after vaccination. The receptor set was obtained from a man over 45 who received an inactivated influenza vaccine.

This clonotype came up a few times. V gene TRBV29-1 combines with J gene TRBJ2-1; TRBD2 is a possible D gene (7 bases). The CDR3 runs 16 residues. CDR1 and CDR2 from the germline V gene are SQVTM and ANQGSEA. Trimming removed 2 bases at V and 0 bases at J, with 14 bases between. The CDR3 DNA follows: TGCAGCGTTGAAAAAGGCGGGGGCCACTCCTACAATGAGCAGTTCTTC. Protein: CSVEKGGGHSYNEQFF.

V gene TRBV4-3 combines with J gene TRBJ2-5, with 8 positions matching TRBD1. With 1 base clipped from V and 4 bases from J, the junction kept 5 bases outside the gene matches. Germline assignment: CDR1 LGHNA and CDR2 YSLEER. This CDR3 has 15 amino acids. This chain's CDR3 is CASSQGGTGGETQYF. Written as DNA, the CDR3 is TGCGCCAGCAGCCAAGGGGGCACAGGGGGAGAGACCCAGTACTTC.

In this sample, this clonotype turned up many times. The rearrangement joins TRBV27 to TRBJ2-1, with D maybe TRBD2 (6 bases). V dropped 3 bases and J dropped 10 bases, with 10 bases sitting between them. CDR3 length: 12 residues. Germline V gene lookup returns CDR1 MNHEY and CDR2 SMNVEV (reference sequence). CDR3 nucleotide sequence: TGTGCCAGCAGTTTCCTAGGAGGGGAGCAGTTCTTC. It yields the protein CASSFLGGEQFF.

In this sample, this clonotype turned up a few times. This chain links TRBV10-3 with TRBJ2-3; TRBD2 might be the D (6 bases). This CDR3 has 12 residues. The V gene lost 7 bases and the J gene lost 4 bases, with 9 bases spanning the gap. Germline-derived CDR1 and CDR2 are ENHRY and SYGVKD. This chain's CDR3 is CAITGDSDTQYF. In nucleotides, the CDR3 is TGTGCCATCACCGGGGACTCAGATACGCAGTATTTT.

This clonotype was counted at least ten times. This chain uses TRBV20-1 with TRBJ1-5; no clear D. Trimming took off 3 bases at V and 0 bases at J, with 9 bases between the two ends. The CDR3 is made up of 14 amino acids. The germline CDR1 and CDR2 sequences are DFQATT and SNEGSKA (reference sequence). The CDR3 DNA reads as TGCAGTGCTAGGTTACAGAATAGCAATCAGCCCCAGCATTTT. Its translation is CSARLQNSNQPQHF.

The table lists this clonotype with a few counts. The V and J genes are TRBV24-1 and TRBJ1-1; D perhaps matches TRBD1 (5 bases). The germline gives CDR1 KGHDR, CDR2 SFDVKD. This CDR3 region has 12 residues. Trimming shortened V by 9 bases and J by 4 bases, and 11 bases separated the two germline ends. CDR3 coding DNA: TGTGCCACCTCTCGCGGGACCACTGAAGCTTTCTTT. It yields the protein CATSRGTTEAFF.

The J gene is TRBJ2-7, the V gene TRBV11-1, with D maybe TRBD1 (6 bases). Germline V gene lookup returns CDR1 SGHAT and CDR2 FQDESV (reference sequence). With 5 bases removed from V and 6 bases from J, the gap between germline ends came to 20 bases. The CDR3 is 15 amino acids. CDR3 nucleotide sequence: TGTGCCAGCAGCAAACGTGGACAGCCAACGTCCGAGCAGTACTTC. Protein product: CASSKRGQPTSEQYF.

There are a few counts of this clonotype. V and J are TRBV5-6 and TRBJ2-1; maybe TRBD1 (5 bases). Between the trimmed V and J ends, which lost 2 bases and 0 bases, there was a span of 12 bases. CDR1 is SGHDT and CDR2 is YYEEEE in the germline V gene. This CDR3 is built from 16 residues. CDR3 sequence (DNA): TGTGCCAGCAGCTTCTACAGGTCTAGCTCCTACAATGAGCAGTTCTTC. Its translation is CASSFYRSSSYNEQFF. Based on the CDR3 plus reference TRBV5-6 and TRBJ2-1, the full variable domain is DAGVTQSPTHLIKTRGQQVTLRCSPKSGHDTVSWYQQALGQGPQFIFQYYEEEERQRGNFPDRFSGHQFPNYSSELNVNALLLGDSALYLCASSFYRSSSYNEQFFGPGTRLTVL.

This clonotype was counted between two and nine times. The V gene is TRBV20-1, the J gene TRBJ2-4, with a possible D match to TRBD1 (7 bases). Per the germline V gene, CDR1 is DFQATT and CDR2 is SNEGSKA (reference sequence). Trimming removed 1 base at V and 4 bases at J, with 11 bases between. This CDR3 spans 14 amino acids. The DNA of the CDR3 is TGCAGTGCTAGAGGTGCGGGACAGAAAAACATTCAGTACTTC. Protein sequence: CSARGAGQKNIQYF.

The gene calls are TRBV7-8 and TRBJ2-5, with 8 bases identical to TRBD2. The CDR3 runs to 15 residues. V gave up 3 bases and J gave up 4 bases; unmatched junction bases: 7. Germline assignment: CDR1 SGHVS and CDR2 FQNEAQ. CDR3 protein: CASSFGGGPVETQYF. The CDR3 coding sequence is TGTGCCAGCAGCTTCGGGGGGGGGCCGGTAGAGACCCAGTACTTC.

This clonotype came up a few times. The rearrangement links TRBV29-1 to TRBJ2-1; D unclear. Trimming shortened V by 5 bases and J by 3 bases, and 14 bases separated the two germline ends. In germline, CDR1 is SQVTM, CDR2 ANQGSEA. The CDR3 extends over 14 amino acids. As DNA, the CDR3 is TGCAGCGTTTCCTTGCGGTTAAACTACAATGAGCAGTTCTTC. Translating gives CSVSLRLNYNEQFF.

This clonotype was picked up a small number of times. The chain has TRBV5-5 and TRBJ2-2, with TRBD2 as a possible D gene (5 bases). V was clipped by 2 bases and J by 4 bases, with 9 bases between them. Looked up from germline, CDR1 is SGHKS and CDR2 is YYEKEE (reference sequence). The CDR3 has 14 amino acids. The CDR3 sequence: CASSLWTFTGELFF. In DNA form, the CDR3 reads TGTGCCAGCAGCTTATGGACTTTCACCGGGGAGCTGTTTTTT. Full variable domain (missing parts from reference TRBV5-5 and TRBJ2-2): DAGVTQSPTHLIKTRGQQVTLRCSPISGHKSVSWYQQVLGQGPQFIFQYYEKEERGRGNFPDRFSARQFPNYSSELNVNALLLGDSALYLCASSLWTFTGELFFGEGSRLTVL.

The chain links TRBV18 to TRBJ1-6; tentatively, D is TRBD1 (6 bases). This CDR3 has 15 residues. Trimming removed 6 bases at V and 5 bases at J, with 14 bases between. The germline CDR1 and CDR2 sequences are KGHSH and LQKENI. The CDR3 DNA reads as TGTGCCAGCTCGGCAGGGGTAATTGATAATTCACCCCTCCACTTT. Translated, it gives CASSAGVIDNSPLHF.

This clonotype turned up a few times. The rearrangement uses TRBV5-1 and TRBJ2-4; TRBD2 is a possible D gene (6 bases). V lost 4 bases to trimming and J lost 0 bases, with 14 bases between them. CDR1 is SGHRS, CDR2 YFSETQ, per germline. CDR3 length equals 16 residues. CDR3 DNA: TGCGCCAGCAGCCTAGGGACTGATCTAGCCAAAAACATTCAGTACTTC. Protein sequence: CASSLGTDLAKNIQYF.

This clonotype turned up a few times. CDR3 sequence reads: CASTPGPAGSSYEQYF. The DNA for the CDR3 is TGTGCCAGCACCCCCGGGCCAGCGGGAAGCTCCTACGAGCAGTACTTC. The chain joins TRBV5-5 to TRBJ2-7, with 7 bases identical to TRBD2. CDR1 is SGHKS and CDR2 is YYEKEE in the germline V gene (reference sequence). The CDR3 contains 16 residues. With V trimmed by 6 bases and J by 0 bases, 12 bases remained unmatched.

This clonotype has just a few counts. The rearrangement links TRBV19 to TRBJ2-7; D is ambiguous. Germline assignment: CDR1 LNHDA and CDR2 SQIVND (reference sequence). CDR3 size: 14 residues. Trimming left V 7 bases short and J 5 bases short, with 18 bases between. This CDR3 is CASKDRAGVHEQYF. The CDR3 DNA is TGTGCCAGTAAGGACCGGGCAGGAGTCCACGAGCAGTACTTC.

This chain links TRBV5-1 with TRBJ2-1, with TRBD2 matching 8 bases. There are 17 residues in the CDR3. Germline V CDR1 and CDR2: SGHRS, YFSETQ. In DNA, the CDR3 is TGCTCTCGTCTTAGGGGCGAGCGGGGGAAGTACTACAATGAGCAGTTCTTC. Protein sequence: CSRLRGERGKYYNEQFF.

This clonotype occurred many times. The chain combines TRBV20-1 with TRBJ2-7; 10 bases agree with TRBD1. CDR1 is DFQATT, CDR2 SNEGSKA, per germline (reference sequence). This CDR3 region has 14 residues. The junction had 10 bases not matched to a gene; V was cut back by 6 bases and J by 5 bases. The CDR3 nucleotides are TGCAGTGCCCGTGCTTGGGACAGGGGCCACGAGCAGTACTTC. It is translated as CSARAWDRGHEQYF.

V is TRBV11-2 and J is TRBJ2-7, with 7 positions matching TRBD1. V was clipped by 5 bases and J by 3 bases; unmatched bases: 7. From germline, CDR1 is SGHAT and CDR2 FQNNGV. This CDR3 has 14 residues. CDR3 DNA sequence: TGTGCCAGCAGCGAGACCGGGACAGTCTACGAGCAGTACTTC. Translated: CASSETGTVYEQYF.

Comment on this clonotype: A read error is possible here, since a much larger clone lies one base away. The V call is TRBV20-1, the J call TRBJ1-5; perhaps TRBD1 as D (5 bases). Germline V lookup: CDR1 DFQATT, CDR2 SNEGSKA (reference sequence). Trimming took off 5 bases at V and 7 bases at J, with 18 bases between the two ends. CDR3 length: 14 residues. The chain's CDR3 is CSASLPGRGQPQHF. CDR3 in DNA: TGCAGTGCTTCCCTCCCTGGAAGGGGACAGCCCCAGCATTTT.